This T cell receptor beta chain derives from a study of T-cell memory formation after mild COVID-19. TCRdb itself ran the 5' RACE reads through MiXCR, one entry per CDR3 protein. The sample shows 550,000 to 600,000 distinct CDR3 sequences, 17% of them seen only once. This clonotype has a handful of counts. J was trimmed by 3 bases and V by 2 bases; bases with no gene match: 4. Germline-derived CDR1 and CDR2 are SEHNR and FQNEAQ (reference sequence). This CDR3 region has 16 residues. The sequence derives from an adult woman who had mild COVID-19 (a few samples of this study predate the infection). Cell type and time point are not known. The sequenced material came from PBMCs or a T cell subset sorted from them (not recorded which). The chain has TRBV7-9 and TRBJ2-1; 10 bases are shared with TRBD2. The chain's CDR3 is CASSLLGTSDYNEQFF. The CDR3 nucleotides read TGTGCCAGCAGCTTACTCGGGACTAGCGACTACAATGAGCAGTTCTTC. Supplemented by reference TRBV7-9 and TRBJ2-1, the full variable domain reads DTGVSQNPRHKITKRGQNVTFRCDPISEHNRLYWYRQTLGQGPEFLTYFQNEAQLEKSRLLSDRFSAERPKGSFSTLEIQRTEQGDSAMYLCASSLLGTSDYNEQFFGPGTRLTVL.